The entry that follows covers one T cell receptor beta chain sequence. This record comes from a study of blood T cell repertoires in COVID-19. Only in-frame clones appear in the TCRdb table, and some are missing; sequencing was by immunoSEQ multiplex PCR. This table holds over 200,000 clones, over 75% found once. The CDR3 length is 16 residues. V shed 0 bases and J 2 bases; nucleotides not matched to a gene: 2. Germline loops: CDR1 SGHNT, CDR2 YENEEA. This sequence originates from a woman aged 25 to 39 who had been exposed to COVID-19. Input material: PBMCs or T cells enriched from blood (not recorded which). The chain couples TRBV11-3 to TRBJ2-2, with 8 bases identical to TRBD2. For the CDR3, the DNA is TGTGCCAGCAGCTTAGAACTAGCGGCTAACACCGGGGAGCTGTTTTTT. The encoded protein is CASSLELAANTGELFF.